The clone carrying this T cell receptor beta chain was detected a few times. What it binds is unknown. These data originate in a study of OX40 agonist ivuxolimab in advanced cancers. Study at large: Patients received intravenous ivuxolimab every 2 weeks at 0.01 to 10 mg/kg.

This CDR3 region has 14 residues. CDR1 is SGHNT, CDR2 YYREEE, per germline (reference sequence). V was trimmed by 0 bases and J by 1 base, leaving 7 bases between them. This table comes from immunoSEQ multiplex PCR, and its TCRdb copy is limited to in-frame clones, with some not included. The sample shows approximately 92,000 clones, approximately 84% of them seen only once. Study conclusions and caveats: With doses of 0.1 to 3.0 mg/kg, CD4+ and CD8+ blood T cells had undergone clonal expansion by week 6.

Sample: CD4+ or CD8+ T cells sorted from blood, taken in a trial of the OX40 agonist ivuxolimab. V gene TRBV5-4 combines with J gene TRBJ1-2, with D unresolved. The receptor was derived from an adult with an advanced solid tumor such as melanoma, head and neck, liver or kidney cancer. The CDR3 nucleotides read TGTGCCAGCAGCTTGGTGGGCAGTAACTATGGCTACACCTTC. This translates into CASSLVGSNYGYTF.